The 5 T cell receptor beta chains below all came from one sample that was sequenced in a study of blood T cell repertoires in COVID-19. The method was immunoSEQ multiplex PCR; TCRdb's version includes in-frame clones alone and lacks a portion of them. The sample shows about 81,000 clones, approximately 86% of them seen only once. Specimen: peripheral blood. The source is a woman aged 80 or older with acute or convalescent COVID-19.

The gene calls are TRBV3-1 (or the pseudogene TRBV3-2) and TRBJ2-2; D might be TRBD1 (5 bases). The germline gives CDR1 LGHDT, CDR2 YNNKEL (reference sequence). V lost 2 bases to trimming and J lost 6 bases, with 16 bases between them. CDR3 size: 16 residues. In DNA, the CDR3 is TGTGCCAGCAGCCAAAAGATTGGTCTGGGGCCCGGGGAGCTGTTTTTT. Protein: CASSQKIGLGPGELFF.

V usage is TRBV14 and J usage is TRBJ1-4; TRBD1 matches at 7 bases. The trim removed 5 bases at V and 6 bases at J, leaving 6 bases unmatched. There are 14 residues in the CDR3. Germline V gene lookup returns CDR1 SGHDN and CDR2 FVKESK. The CDR3 here is CASSFRDSHEKLFF. Here the CDR3 DNA reads TGTGCCAGCAGCTTCCGGGACAGCCATGAAAAACTGTTTTTT.

The chain joins TRBV7-3 to TRBJ2-5; D not resolved. CDR1 and CDR2 (germline): SGHTA, FQGTGA. This CDR3 is 12 amino acids long. Trimming shortened V by 4 bases and J by 7 bases, and 10 bases separated the two germline ends. CDR3 in amino acids: CASSSTPGTQYF. CDR3 sequence (DNA): TGTGCCAGCAGCTCGACCCCGGGGACCCAGTACTTC. Full variable domain (outside the CDR3, taken from reference TRBV7-3 and TRBJ2-5): GAGVSQTPSNKVTEKGKYVELRCDPISGHTALYWYRQSLGQGPEFLIYFQGTGAADDSGLPNDRFFAVRPEGSVSTLKIQRTERGDSAVYLCASSSTPGTQYFGPGTRLLVL.

V is TRBV11-1 and J is TRBJ2-1, with 10 positions matching TRBD1. V gave up 5 bases and J gave up 6 bases; unmatched junction bases: 10. The CDR3 runs 16 residues. Germline CDR1 reads SGHAT; CDR2 reads FQDESV (reference sequence). This chain's CDR3 is CASSGIGTGALNEQFF. In DNA, the CDR3 is TGTGCCAGCAGCGGTATAGGGACAGGGGCCCTCAATGAGCAGTTCTTC.

This chain uses TRBV6-1 with TRBJ2-7, with D possibly TRBD2 on 6 matching bases. Trimming left V 3 bases short and J 3 bases short, with 18 bases between. The germline V gene encodes CDR1 MNHNS and CDR2 SASEGT. The CDR3 is 16 amino acids. The CDR3 nucleotides are TGTGCCAGCAGTGACCTGCGGGGCCTCGGGCGCTACGAGCAGTACTTC. It codes for CASSDLRGLGRYEQYF.